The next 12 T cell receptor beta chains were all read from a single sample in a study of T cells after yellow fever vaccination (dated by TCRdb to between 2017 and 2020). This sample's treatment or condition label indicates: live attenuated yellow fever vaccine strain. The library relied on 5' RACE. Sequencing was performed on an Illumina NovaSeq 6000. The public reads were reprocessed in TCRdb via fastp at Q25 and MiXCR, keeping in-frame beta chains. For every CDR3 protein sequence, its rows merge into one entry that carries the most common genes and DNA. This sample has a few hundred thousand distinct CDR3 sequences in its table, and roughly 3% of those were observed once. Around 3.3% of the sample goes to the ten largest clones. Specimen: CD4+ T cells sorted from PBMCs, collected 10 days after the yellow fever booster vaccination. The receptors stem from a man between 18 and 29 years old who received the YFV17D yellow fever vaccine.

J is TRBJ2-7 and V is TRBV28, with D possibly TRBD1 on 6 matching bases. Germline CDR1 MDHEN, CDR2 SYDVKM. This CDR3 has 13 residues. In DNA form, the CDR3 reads TGTGCCAGCAGCCCCGGACAGTCCTACGAGCAGGACGTC. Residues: CASSPGQSYEQDV.

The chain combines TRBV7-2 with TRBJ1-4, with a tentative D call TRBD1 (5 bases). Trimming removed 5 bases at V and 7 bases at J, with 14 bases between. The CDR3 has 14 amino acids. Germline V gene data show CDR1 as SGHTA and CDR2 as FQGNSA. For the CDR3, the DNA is TGTGCCAGCAGCCTGGGACTTAGGGGTGAAAAACTGTTTTTT. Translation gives CASSLGLRGEKLFF.

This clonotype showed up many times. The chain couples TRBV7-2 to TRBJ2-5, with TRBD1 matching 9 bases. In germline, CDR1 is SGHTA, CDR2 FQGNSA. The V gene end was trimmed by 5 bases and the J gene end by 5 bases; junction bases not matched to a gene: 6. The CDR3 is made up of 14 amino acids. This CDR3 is CASSANRGQETQYF. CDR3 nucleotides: TGTGCCAGCAGCGCAAACAGGGGGCAGGAGACCCAGTACTTC.

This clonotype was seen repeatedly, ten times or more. CDR3 amino acids: CSAAGDEETQYF. In DNA, the CDR3 is TGCAGTGCTGCAGGGGACGAAGAGACCCAGTACTTC. The chain carries TRBV20-1 and TRBJ2-5; D might be TRBD1 (6 bases). Germline CDR1 and CDR2: DFQATT and SNEGSKA (reference sequence). Trimming cost V 5 bases and J 3 bases, with 10 bases left between them. This CDR3 has 12 amino acids.

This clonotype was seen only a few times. CDR3 region: CASSLGTGDEKLFF. CDR3 nucleotide sequence: TGTGCCAGCAGCCTCGGGACAGGGGATGAAAAACTGTTTTTT. J is TRBJ1-4 and V is TRBV12-3 or TRBV12-4; 10 bases align to TRBD1. Germline trimming cut 6 bases from V and 6 bases from J; bases unmatched to any gene: 4. This CDR3 is 14 amino acids long.

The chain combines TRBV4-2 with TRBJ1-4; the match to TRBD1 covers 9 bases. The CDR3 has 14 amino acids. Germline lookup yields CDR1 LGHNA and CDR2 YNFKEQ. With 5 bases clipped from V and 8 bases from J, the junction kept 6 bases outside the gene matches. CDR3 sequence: CASSARDRAEKLFF. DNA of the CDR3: TGTGCCAGCAGCGCGAGGGACAGGGCCGAAAAACTGTTTTTT.

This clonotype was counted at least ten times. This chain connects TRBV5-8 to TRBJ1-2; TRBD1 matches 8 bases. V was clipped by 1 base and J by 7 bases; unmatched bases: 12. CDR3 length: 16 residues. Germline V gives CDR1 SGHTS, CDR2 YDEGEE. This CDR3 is CASSLIWTGKLSGYTF. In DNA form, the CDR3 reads TGTGCCAGCAGCTTGATTTGGACAGGGAAACTTTCTGGCTACACCTTC.

The CDR3 sequence is CASSLLRGGRWGETQYF. The DNA for the CDR3 is TGTGCCAGCAGCTTGTTGCGGGGGGGCCGATGGGGAGAGACCCAGTACTTC. The V call is TRBV7-6, the J call TRBJ2-5; 9 nucleotides align to TRBD2. Germline V lookup: CDR1 SGHVS, CDR2 FNYEAQ. The V gene end was trimmed by 3 bases and the J gene end by 4 bases; junction bases not matched to a gene: 12. This CDR3 spans 17 amino acids.

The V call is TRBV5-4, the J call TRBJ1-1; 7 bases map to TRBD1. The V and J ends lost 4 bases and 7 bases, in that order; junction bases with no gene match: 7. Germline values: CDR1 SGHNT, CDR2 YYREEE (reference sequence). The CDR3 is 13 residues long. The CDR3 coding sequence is TGTGCCAGCAGCAGGACAGGCCGGGGTGAAGCTTTCTTT. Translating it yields CASSRTGRGEAFF.

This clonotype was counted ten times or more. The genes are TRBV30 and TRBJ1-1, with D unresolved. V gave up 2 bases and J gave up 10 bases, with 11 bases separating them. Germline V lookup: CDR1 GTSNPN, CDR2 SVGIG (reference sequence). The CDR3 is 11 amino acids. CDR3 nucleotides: TGTGCCTGGAGTCTCACGGCGACAGCTTTCTTT. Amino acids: CAWSLTATAFF.

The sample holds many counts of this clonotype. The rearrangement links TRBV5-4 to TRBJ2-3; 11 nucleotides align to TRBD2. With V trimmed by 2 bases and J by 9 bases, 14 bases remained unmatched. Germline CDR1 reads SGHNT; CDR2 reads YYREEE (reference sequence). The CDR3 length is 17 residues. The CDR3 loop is CASSFLAGGPDPRTQYF. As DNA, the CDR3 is TGTGCCAGCAGCTTCCTAGCGGGGGGTCCCGACCCGCGGACGCAGTATTTT.

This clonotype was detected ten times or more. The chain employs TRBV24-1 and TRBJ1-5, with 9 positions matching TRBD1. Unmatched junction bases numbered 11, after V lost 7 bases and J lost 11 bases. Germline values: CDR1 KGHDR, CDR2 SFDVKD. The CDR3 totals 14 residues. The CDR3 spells CATSHRDREGTQHF. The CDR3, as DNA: TGTGCCACCAGCCACCGGGACAGGGAGGGAACCCAGCATTTT.